This T cell receptor beta chain stems from a study of T-cell memory formation after mild COVID-19. Looking at the study overall: Clustering of TCRs was largely donor specific.

After 5'RACE with constant-segment primers, TCR alpha and TCR beta cDNA libraries carrying sample barcodes and UMIs were obtained. Using its own MiXCR run on the 5' RACE reads, TCRdb lists one record per CDR3 protein. Among a few hundred thousand distinct CDR3 sequences listed, around 15% were seen once. Worth noting for this clonotype: Its antigen is undetermined.

This CDR3 is built from 17 residues. Trimming left V 8 bases short and J 6 bases short, with 23 bases between. The germline CDR1 and CDR2 sequences are LNHDA and SQIVND (reference sequence). Findings of the study overall: Mostly located in CM and EM were contracting CD4+ clones, with contracting CD8+ clones located in EMRA. Some SARS-CoV-2-responding clones were already detected in memory before infection.

Sequencing input: PBMCs or a T cell subset sorted from them (not recorded which). The chain is built from TRBV19 and TRBJ1-6; no definite D call. The TCR was taken from a man in his late teens or twenties who had mild COVID-19 (a few samples of this study predate the infection). Cell type and time point are not known. DNA of the CDR3: TGTGCCAGTCGCTTCTCGCACTTACGGGAACTTAATTCACCCCTCCACTTT. The encoded protein is CASRFSHLRELNSPLHF. The variable domain in full, completed from reference TRBV19 and TRBJ1-6, reads DGGITQSPKYLFRKEGQNVTLSCEQNLNHDAMYWYRQDPGQGLRLIYYSQIVNDFQKGDIAEGYSVSREKKESFPLTVTSAQKNPTAFYLCASRFSHLRELNSPLHFGNGTRLTVT.